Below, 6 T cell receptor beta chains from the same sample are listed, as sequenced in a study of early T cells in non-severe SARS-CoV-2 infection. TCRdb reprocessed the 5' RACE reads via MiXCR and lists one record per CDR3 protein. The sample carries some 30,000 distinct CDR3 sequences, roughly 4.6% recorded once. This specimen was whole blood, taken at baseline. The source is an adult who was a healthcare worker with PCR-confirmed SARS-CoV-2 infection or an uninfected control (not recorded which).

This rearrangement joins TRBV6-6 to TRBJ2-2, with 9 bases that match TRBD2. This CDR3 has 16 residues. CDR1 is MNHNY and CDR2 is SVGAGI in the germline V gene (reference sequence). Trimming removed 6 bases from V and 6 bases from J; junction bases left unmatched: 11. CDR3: CASSELAGKGSGELFF. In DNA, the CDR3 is TGTGCCAGCAGCGAGCTAGCGGGAAAAGGATCCGGGGAGCTGTTTTTT.

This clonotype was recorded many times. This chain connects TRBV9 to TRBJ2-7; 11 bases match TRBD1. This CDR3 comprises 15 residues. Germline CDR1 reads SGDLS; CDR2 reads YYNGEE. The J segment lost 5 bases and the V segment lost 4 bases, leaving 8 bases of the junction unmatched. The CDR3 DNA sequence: TGTGCCAGCAGCCCATCCGGGACAGGGGGGGACGAGCAGTACTTC. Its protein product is CASSPSGTGGDEQYF. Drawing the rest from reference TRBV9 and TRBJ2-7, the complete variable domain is DSGVTQTPKHLITATGQRVTLRCSPRSGDLSVYWYQQSLDQGLQFLIQYYNGEERAKGNILERFSAQQFPDLHSELNLSSLELGDSALYFCASSPSGTGGDEQYFGPGTRLTVT.

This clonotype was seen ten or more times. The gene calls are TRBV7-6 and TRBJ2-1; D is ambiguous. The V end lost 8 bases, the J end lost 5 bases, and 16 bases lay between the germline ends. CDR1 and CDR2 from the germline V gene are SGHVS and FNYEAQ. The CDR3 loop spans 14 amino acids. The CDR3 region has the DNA TGTGCCAGCGTTGAGAACGTAGTCGACAATGAGCAGTTCTTC. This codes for CASVENVVDNEQFF.

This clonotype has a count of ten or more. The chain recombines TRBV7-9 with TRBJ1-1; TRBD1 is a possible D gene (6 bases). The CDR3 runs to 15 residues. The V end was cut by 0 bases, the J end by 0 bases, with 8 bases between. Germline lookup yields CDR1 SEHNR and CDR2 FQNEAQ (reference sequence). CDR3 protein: CASSLARDMNTEAFF. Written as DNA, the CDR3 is TGTGCCAGCAGCTTAGCTAGGGACATGAACACTGAAGCTTTCTTT.

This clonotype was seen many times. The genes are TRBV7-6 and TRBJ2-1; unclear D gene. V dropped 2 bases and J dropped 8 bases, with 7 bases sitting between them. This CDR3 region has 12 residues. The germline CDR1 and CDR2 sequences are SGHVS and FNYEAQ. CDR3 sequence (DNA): TGTGCCAGCAGCTTACTTGGCGATGAGCAGTTCTTC. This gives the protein CASSLLGDEQFF.

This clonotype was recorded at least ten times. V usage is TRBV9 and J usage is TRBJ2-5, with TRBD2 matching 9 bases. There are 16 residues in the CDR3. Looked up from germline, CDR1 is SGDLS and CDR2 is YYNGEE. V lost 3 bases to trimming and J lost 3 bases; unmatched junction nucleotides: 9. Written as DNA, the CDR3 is TGTGCCAGCAGCGCCCCTAGGGCTAGCGGGGAAGAGACCCAGTACTTC. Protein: CASSAPRASGEETQYF.